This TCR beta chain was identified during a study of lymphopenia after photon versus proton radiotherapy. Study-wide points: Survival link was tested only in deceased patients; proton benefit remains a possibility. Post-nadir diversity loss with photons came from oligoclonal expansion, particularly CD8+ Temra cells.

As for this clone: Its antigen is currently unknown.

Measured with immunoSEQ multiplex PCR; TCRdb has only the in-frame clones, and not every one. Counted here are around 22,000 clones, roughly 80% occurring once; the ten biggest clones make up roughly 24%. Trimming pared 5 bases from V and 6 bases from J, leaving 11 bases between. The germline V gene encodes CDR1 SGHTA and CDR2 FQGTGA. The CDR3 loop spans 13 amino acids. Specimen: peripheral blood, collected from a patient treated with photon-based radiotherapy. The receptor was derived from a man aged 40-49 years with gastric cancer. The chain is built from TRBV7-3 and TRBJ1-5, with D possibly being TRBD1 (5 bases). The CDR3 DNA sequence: TGTGCCAGCAGCAGTGGGAGGGGTCAGCCCCAGCATTTT. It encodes CASSSGRGQPQHF. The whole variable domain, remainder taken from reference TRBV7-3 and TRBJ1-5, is GAGVSQTPSNKVTEKGKYVELRCDPISGHTALYWYRQSLGQGPEFLIYFQGTGAADDSGLPNDRFFAVRPEGSVSTLKIQRTERGDSAVYLCASSSGRGQPQHFGDGTRLSIL.